Listed here are 31 T cell receptor beta chains from one sample, sequenced in a study of CD8 T cells in ankylosing spondylitis. Notes on the study in general: The study identified a TCR beta motif of about eight highly homologous variants that appeared characteristic of ankylosing spondylitis blood.

These TCRs are of unknown antigen specificity. TCRdb processed the 5' RACE reads anew with MiXCR; each CDR3 protein has one entry. Here the sample spans some 840,000 distinct CDR3 sequences, approximately 10% being singletons. Input material: blood, either unsorted or a sorted T cell fraction (not recorded which). These receptors originate from a male donor with ankylosing spondylitis.

This clonotype was detected many times. V is TRBV28 and J is TRBJ1-2; TRBD1 matches at 7 bases. Trimming at V came to 2 bases and at J to 4 bases, leaving 7 bases not matched to a gene. Looked up from germline, CDR1 is MDHEN and CDR2 is SYDVKM. The CDR3 is made up of 15 amino acids. CDR3: CASSLNRGFGYGYTF. Here the CDR3 DNA reads TGTGCCAGCAGTTTAAACAGGGGATTTGGCTATGGCTACACCTTC.

This clonotype appeared many times. J is TRBJ2-7 and V is TRBV10-3; D ambiguous. The V gene lost 0 bases and the J gene lost 4 bases, with 10 bases spanning the gap. CDR3 length equals 14 residues. Looked up from germline, CDR1 is ENHRY and CDR2 is SYGVKD. CDR3 in amino acids: CAISESANPYEQYF. The CDR3 region has the DNA TGTGCCATCAGTGAGTCTGCGAATCCTTACGAGCAGTACTTC.

This clonotype was detected many times. The CDR3 here is CSASEQFF. The CDR3 DNA sequence: TGCAGTGCTAGTGAGCAGTTCTTC. The J gene is TRBJ2-1, the V gene TRBV20-1; D not certain. The V gene's germline CDR1 is DFQATT and CDR2 SNEGSKA (reference sequence). Trimming cost V 3 bases and J 9 bases, with 0 bases left between them. This CDR3 has 8 residues.

This clonotype was picked up a small number of times. This chain joins TRBV7-9 and TRBJ2-3; TRBD1 might be the D (6 bases). Deletions cut 2 bases from V and 10 bases from J, with 13 bases between. This CDR3 has 13 amino acids. Germline lookup yields CDR1 SEHNR and CDR2 FQNEAQ (reference sequence). For the CDR3, the DNA is TGTGCCAGCAGCTTATATCTGGGACACCCGCAGTATTTT. Translating it yields CASSLYLGHPQYF.

The chain couples TRBV5-1 to TRBJ2-1, with D perhaps matching TRBD2 (6 bases). V lost 0 bases and J 3 bases, leaving 10 bases between the germline ends. CDR1 is SGHRS, CDR2 YFSETQ, per germline. This CDR3 comprises 15 residues. The CDR3 bases are TGCGCCAGCAGCTTGGTTCCGGGGGTCTACAATGAGCAGTTCTTC. Residues: CASSLVPGVYNEQFF.

This clonotype appeared many times. The rearrangement links TRBV6-2 or TRBV6-3 to TRBJ2-7, with D tentatively TRBD1 (5 bases). Germline V gene lookup returns CDR1 MNHEY and CDR2 SVGEGT. The CDR3 runs 14 residues. V shed 6 bases and J shed 1 base, with 13 bases lying between them. In nucleotides, the CDR3 is TGTGCCAGCAGGCCCCCGACAGTATCCTACGAGCAGTACTTC. As protein: CASRPPTVSYEQYF.

This clonotype was detected only a few times. The chain combines TRBV12-3 or TRBV12-4 with TRBJ1-1; TRBD1 matches 10 bases. There are 16 residues in the CDR3. The junction had 9 bases not matched to a gene; V was cut back by 6 bases and J by 2 bases. CDR3 DNA: TGTGCCAGCAGCCAAGGGACAGGGGAGTACAACACTGAAGCTTTCTTT. It specifies CASSQGTGEYNTEAFF.

This clonotype has at least ten counts. The chain combines TRBV7-2 with TRBJ1-1, with D unresolved. The V gene lost 2 bases and the J gene lost 1 base, with 8 bases spanning the gap. The CDR3 is 14 amino acids. CDR1 is SGHTA, CDR2 FQGNSA, per germline. CDR3 nucleotides: TGTGCCAGCAGCTTATTAGCGGAGAACACTGAAGCTTTCTTT. It specifies CASSLLAENTEAFF.

This clonotype has ten or more counts. The V and J genes are TRBV6-5 and TRBJ1-2; D unresolved. Deletions cut 2 bases from V and 5 bases from J, with 15 bases between. The CDR3 is made up of 15 amino acids. The V gene's germline CDR1 is MNHEY and CDR2 SVGAGI. In DNA, the CDR3 is TGTGCCAGCAGTTACGCGGGCCGGCGAGGGTATGGCTACACCTTC. Amino acid sequence: CASSYAGRRGYGYTF.

CDR3 region: CASTKRLAGGNQETQYF. CDR3 nucleotides: TGTGCCAGCACCAAAAGACTAGCGGGGGGTAACCAAGAGACCCAGTACTTC. The V call is TRBV28, the J call TRBJ2-5; the match to TRBD2 covers 13 bases. The CDR3 has 17 residues. Losses at the gene ends were 7 bases for V and 0 bases for J; bases not matched to a gene: 8. The V gene's germline CDR1 is MDHEN and CDR2 SYDVKM.

The chain has TRBV5-1 and TRBJ2-7, with D maybe TRBD1 (6 bases). Trimming removed 4 bases at V and 5 bases at J, with 16 bases between. CDR1 SGHRS and CDR2 YFSETQ come from the germline V gene. The CDR3 is 14 amino acids. CDR3 sequence (DNA): TGCGCCAGCAGCCCACCGGACAGTAGCCACGAGCAGTACTTC. Protein sequence: CASSPPDSSHEQYF.

The chain employs TRBV7-2 and TRBJ2-4; D is unresolved. The CDR3 length is 13 residues. Germline lookup yields CDR1 SGHTA and CDR2 FQGNSA. V was clipped by 2 bases and J by 9 bases, with 11 bases between them. The CDR3 DNA sequence: TGTGCCAGCAGCTTAACGGGCGTGGGCATTCAGTACTTC. Translating gives CASSLTGVGIQYF. The variable domain in full, with the rest retrieved from reference TRBV7-2 and TRBJ2-4, is GAGVSQSPSNKVTEKGKDVELRCDPISGHTALYWYRQSLGQGLEFLIYFQGNSAPDKSGLPSDRFSAERTGGSVSTLTIQRTQQEDSAVYLCASSLTGVGIQYFGAGTRLSVL.

In its sample, this clonotype was seen a few times. The chain couples TRBV7-6 to TRBJ2-5; 7 bases align to TRBD1. This CDR3 comprises 15 residues. J lost 4 bases, V lost 5 bases, and 10 bases had no gene match. Germline loops: CDR1 SGHVS, CDR2 FNYEAQ. The CDR3 here is CASSNPGTARETQYF. The DNA for the CDR3 is TGTGCCAGCAGCAATCCCGGGACAGCTCGAGAGACCCAGTACTTC.

The chain couples TRBV5-1 to TRBJ2-1, with 10 bases lining up with TRBD1. With V trimmed by 4 bases and J by 14 bases, 9 bases remained unmatched. CDR3 length equals 13 residues. From germline, CDR1 is SGHRS and CDR2 YFSETQ. CDR3 nucleotides: TGCGCCAGCAGCAACCGGGACAGGGGAAGGGAGTTCTTC. Residues: CASSNRDRGREFF.

V and J are TRBV12-3 or TRBV12-4 and TRBJ2-3; TRBD2 matches at 10 bases. There are 18 residues in the CDR3. J gave up 0 bases and V 5 bases, and 11 bases lay outside the gene matches. DNA for the CDR3: TGTGCCAGCAGTACGTTAGCGGGAGGCCCACAAAGCACAGATACGCAGTATTTT. This encodes CASSTLAGGPQSTDTQYF.

This chain links TRBV9 with TRBJ1-6; maybe TRBD1 (6 bases). V was trimmed by 0 bases and J by 10 bases, leaving 14 bases between them. The CDR3 is made up of 15 amino acids. Germline V gene data show CDR1 as SGDLS and CDR2 as YYNGEE. This chain's CDR3 is CASSVDGRGNSPLHF. DNA of the CDR3: TGTGCCAGCAGCGTAGACGGCAGGGGAAACTCACCCCTCCACTTT. Drawing the rest from reference TRBV9 and TRBJ1-6, the complete variable domain is DSGVTQTPKHLITATGQRVTLRCSPRSGDLSVYWYQQSLDQGLQFLIQYYNGEERAKGNILERFSAQQFPDLHSELNLSSLELGDSALYFCASSVDGRGNSPLHFGNGTRLTVT.

At least ten counts were recorded for this clonotype. This sequence joins TRBV7-2 and TRBJ1-4; D uncertain. Germline lookup yields CDR1 SGHTA and CDR2 FQGNSA. The V end lost 3 bases, the J end lost 8 bases, and 10 bases lay between the germline ends. The CDR3 totals 13 residues. The CDR3 protein is CASSFTSGEKLFF. The CDR3 DNA is TGTGCCAGCAGCTTTACCTCCGGGGAAAAACTGTTTTTT.

This clonotype was recorded at least ten times. The chain employs TRBV18 and TRBJ1-2; TRBD1 matches at 7 bases. Germline assignment: CDR1 KGHSH and CDR2 LQKENI. Trimming took 1 base from V and 8 from J; bases not matched to a gene: 7. The CDR3 has 14 amino acids. CDR3 sequence: CASSPRRDSRGYTF. The DNA for the CDR3 is TGTGCCAGCTCACCACGACGGGACAGCAGGGGCTACACCTTC.

In its sample, this clonotype was seen many times. V and J are TRBV6-2 or TRBV6-3 and TRBJ2-1; tentatively, D is TRBD2 (7 bases). This CDR3 comprises 20 residues. Per germline, CDR1 MNHEY and CDR2 SVGEGT. V was shortened by 7 bases and J by 4 bases, with 32 bases between the two germline ends. CDR3 loop: CASTTRYLGGAQHHYNEQFF. The CDR3 coding sequence is TGTGCCAGCACCACGAGGTATTTAGGGGGGGCCCAGCACCATTACAATGAGCAGTTCTTC.

The chain carries TRBV28 and TRBJ2-4; D possibly corresponds to TRBD2 (5 bases). This CDR3 comprises 13 residues. Trimming left V 6 bases short and J 8 bases short, with 14 bases between. CDR1 is MDHEN, CDR2 SYDVKM, per germline. CDR3 DNA: TGTGCCAGCAGCCGGACTGGTATTGACATTCAGTACTTC. Residues: CASSRTGIDIQYF.

The chain uses TRBV12-3 or TRBV12-4 and TRBJ1-4; 9 bases line up with TRBD1. This CDR3 contains 14 residues. V shed 7 bases, J shed 8 bases, and the junction held 8 bases outside the gene matches. The CDR3 nucleotides are TGTGCCAGCATGCCGGGACAGGGAAACGAAAAACTGTTTTTT. This gives the protein CASMPGQGNEKLFF.

This clonotype has a handful of counts. This rearrangement joins TRBV4-3 to TRBJ2-7; the D gene is possibly TRBD1 (5 bases). The V gene lost 0 bases and the J gene lost 2 bases, with 11 bases spanning the gap. The CDR3 covers 15 residues. Germline CDR1 LGHNA, CDR2 YSLEER. CDR3 bases: TGCGCCAGCAGCCAAGATTTTGGGGCCCCCTACGAGCAGTACTTC. Translation: CASSQDFGAPYEQYF.

This clonotype was counted only a few times. CDR3 sequence (DNA): TGTGCCAGCAGCTTGAACAGGGATTGGGGTCCCGGGGAGCTGTTTTTT. As protein: CASSLNRDWGPGELFF. The V and J genes are TRBV13 and TRBJ2-2, with a weak D call TRBD1 (6 bases). The germline V and J ends were trimmed by 3 bases and 6 bases, with 17 bases remaining between them. Germline values: CDR1 PRHDT, CDR2 FYEKMQ (reference sequence). This CDR3 spans 16 amino acids.

CDR3 DNA sequence: TGCGCCAGCAGCCCAGACCCTTTGGGGGAGACCCAGTACTTC. It yields the protein CASSPDPLGETQYF. The V call is TRBV5-1, the J call TRBJ2-5; D is undetermined. Trimming left V 4 bases short and J 5 bases short, with 15 bases between. The CDR3 has 14 amino acids. CDR1 is SGHRS, CDR2 YFSETQ, per germline.

This clonotype was seen a handful of times. The chain joins TRBV29-1 to TRBJ2-1; 8 nucleotides align to TRBD2. The length of the CDR3 is 14 residues. V dropped 5 bases and J dropped 8; count of bases not matched to a gene: 11. The germline CDR1 and CDR2 sequences are SQVTM and ANQGSEA. As DNA, the CDR3 is TGCAGCGTTCGATCCGGGACTAGTTATGATGAGCAGTTCTTC. This encodes CSVRSGTSYDEQFF.

The genes are TRBV20-1 and TRBJ1-2; weak D call: TRBD1 (6 bases). The V and J ends lost 6 bases and 2 bases respectively, with 10 bases between them. The germline V gene encodes CDR1 DFQATT and CDR2 SNEGSKA (reference sequence). The CDR3 consists of 12 residues. Here the CDR3 DNA reads TGCAGTGCGGGGGCAGGAAACTATGGCTACACCTTC. This encodes CSAGAGNYGYTF.

This clonotype was found a few times. V is TRBV20-1 and J is TRBJ1-3; 11 nucleotides match TRBD1. This CDR3 comprises 16 residues. The V segment lost 0 bases and the J segment 5 bases; nucleotides outside the gene matches: 6. The germline gives CDR1 DFQATT, CDR2 SNEGSKA (reference sequence). The CDR3 spells CSARDFRDRGRNTIYF. The CDR3 DNA sequence: TGCAGTGCTAGAGATTTTAGGGACAGGGGGAGAAACACCATATATTTT.

This clonotype was seen ten or more times. The chain couples TRBV12-3 or TRBV12-4 to TRBJ1-5; D is ambiguous. This CDR3 has 13 residues. V lost 8 bases, J lost 5 bases, and 13 bases lay in between. The CDR3 reads CASSQDWDQPQHF. The CDR3 DNA reads as TGTGCCAGCTCCCAGGACTGGGATCAGCCCCAGCATTTT.

The gene calls are TRBV29-1 and TRBJ1-2; D unclear. The CDR3 loop spans 8 amino acids. Germline CDR1 reads SQVTM; CDR2 reads ANQGSEA. CDR3 sequence: CRAGGYTF. For the CDR3, the DNA is TGCAGAGCGGGAGGCTACACCTTC.

This clonotype was seen ten or more times. The V gene is TRBV29-1, the J gene TRBJ2-1; possibly TRBD2 for D (5 bases). Between the trimmed V and J ends, which lost 7 bases and 2 bases, there was a span of 12 bases. Germline values: CDR1 SQVTM, CDR2 ANQGSEA. The CDR3 has 13 amino acids. CDR3 in DNA: TGCAGCGGAGGGCCTGTGACCTACAATGAGCAGTTCTTC. Its protein product is CSGGPVTYNEQFF.

CDR3 bases: TGTGCCACCAGCGGTGCGGGGGTGCGGTTCTTC. This sequence encodes CATSGAGVRFF. V and J are TRBV15 and TRBJ2-1; 7 bases line up with TRBD2. The germline V gene has CDR1 LNHNV and CDR2 YYDKDF (reference sequence). There are 11 residues in the CDR3. With 5 bases clipped from V and 15 bases from J, the junction kept 7 bases outside the gene matches.